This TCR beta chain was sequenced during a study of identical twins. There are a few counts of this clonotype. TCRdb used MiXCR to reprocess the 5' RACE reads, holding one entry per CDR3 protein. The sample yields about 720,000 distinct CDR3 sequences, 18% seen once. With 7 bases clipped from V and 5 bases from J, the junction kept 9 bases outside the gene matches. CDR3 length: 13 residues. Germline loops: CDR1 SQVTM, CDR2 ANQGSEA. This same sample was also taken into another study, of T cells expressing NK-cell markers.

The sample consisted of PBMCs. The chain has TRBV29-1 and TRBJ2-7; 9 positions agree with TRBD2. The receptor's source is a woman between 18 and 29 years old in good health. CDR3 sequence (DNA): TGCAGCGGACGTAGCGGGAGCGGCGACGAGCAGTACTTC. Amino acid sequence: CSGRSGSGDEQYF.